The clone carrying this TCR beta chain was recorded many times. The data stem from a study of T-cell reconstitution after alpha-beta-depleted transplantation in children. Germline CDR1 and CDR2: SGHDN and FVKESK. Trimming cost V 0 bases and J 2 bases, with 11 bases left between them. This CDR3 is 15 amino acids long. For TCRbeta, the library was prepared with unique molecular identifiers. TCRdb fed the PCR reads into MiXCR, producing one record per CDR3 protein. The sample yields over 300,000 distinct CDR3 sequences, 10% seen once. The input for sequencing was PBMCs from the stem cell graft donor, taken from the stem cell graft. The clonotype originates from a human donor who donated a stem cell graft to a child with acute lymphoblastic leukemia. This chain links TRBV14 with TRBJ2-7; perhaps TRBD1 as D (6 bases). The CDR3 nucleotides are TGTGCCAGCAGCCAAGAGCTGACAGGAACCTACGAGCAGTACTTC. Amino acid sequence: CASSQELTGTYEQYF.